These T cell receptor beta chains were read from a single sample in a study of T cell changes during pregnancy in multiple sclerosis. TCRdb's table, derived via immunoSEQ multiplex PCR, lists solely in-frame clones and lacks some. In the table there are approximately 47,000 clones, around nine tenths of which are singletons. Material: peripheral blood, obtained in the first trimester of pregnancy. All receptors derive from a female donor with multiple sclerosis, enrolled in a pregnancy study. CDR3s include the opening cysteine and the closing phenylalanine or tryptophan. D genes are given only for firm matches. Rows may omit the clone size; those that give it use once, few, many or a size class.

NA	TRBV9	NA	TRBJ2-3	TGTGCCAGCAGCGTAGCCCACACAGATACGCAGTATTTT	CASSVAHTDTQYF
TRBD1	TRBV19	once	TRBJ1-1	TGTGCCAGTAGTACGACGGGACAGGGCATTGATGAAGCTTTCTTT	CASSTTGQGIDEAFF
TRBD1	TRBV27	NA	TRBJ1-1	TGTGCCAGCAGTTTCCAGGGGGCTGTGAACACTGAAGCTTTCTTT	CASSFQGAVNTEAFF
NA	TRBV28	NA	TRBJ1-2	TGTGCCAGCAGTACATCTGGGCCACTGGACTATGGCTACACCTTC	CASSTSGPLDYGYTF
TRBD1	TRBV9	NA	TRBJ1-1	TGTGCCAGCAGCGTGGCAGGACAGGGGAACACTGAAGCTTTCTTT	CASSVAGQGNTEAFF
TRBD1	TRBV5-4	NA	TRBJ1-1	TGTGCCAGCAGCTTGCCCCGGGACAGCAAAGCTTTCTTT	CASSLPRDSKAFF
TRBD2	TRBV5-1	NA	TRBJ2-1	TGCGCCAGCAGCTTGGAGCCTAGCGGGGCACCTTGGGTTGAGCAGTTCTTC	CASSLEPSGAPWVEQFF
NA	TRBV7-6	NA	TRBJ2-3	TGTGCCAGCAGCCCCCGGTTACCGTTTGAGGGCACAGATACGCAGTATTTT	CASSPRLPFEGTDTQYF
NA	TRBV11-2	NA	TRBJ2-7	TGTGCCAGCAGCTTATTCGCCGGTTCCTACGAGCAGTACTTC	CASSLFAGSYEQYF
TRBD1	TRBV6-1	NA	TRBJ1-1	TGTGCCAGCAGTGAAGCAGGTACAGGGGCCACTGAAGCTTTCTTT	CASSEAGTGATEAFF
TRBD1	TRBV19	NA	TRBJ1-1	TGTGCCAGTAGTAGAGACAGGGAAGTCACTGAAGCTTTCTTT	CASSRDREVTEAFF
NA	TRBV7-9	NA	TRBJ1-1	TGTGCCAGTAAAGTGACAGGAGCCTTCACTGAAGCTTTCTTT	CASKVTGAFTEAFF
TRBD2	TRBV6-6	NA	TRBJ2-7	TGTGCCAGCAGTTTGGAGCGGGGGGTAACCGAGCAGTACTTC	CASSLERGVTEQYF
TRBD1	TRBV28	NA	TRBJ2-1	TGTGCCAGCAGGTTATGGGGACAGGGCTACAATGAGCAGTTCTTC	CASRLWGQGYNEQFF